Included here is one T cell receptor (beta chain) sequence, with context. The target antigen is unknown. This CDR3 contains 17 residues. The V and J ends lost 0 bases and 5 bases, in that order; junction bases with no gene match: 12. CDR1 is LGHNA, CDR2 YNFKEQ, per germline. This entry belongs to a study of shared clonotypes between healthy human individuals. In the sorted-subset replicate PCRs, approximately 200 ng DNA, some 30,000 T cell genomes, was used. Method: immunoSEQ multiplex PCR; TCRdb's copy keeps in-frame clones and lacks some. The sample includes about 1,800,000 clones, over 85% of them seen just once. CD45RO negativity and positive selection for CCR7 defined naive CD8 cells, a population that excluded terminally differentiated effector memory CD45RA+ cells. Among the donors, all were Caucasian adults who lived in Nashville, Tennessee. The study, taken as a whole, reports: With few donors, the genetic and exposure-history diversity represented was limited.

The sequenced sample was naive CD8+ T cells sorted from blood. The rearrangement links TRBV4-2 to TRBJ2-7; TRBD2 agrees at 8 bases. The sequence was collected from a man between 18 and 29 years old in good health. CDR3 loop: CASSQDNQRGRRDEQYF. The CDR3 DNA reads TGTGCCAGCAGCCAAGATAACCAGCGGGGGAGGCGCGACGAGCAGTACTTC.